This T cell receptor beta chain was profiled in a study of T-cell reconstitution after alpha-beta-depleted transplantation in children. Preparation of the TCRbeta library used unique molecular identifiers. Via MiXCR, TCRdb re-called the PCR reads, giving one row per CDR3 protein. The sample lists 150,000 to 250,000 distinct CDR3 sequences; about 6% were seen once. The CDR3 has 15 amino acids. Trimming removed 5 bases at V and 4 bases at J, with 18 bases between. Germline V lookup: CDR1 DFQATT, CDR2 SNEGSKA (reference sequence). This clonotype was observed at least ten times. Its antigen is still unknown. Study conclusions and caveats: Diversity and T-cell counts at one year after transplant derived mostly from new T cells. Several hundred rapidly expanded clones from non-depleted graft cells reportedly supplied alpha-beta T cells about two months post-transplant. Surviving recipient T cells and thymic progenitors produced the high day-60 TCRbeta diversity seen in some patients.

The V call is TRBV20-1, the J call TRBJ2-1; possibly TRBD2 for D (5 bases). Material: PBMCs, obtained before TCRalphabeta/CD19-depleted stem cell transplant. The receptor comes from a girl under three years old with combined immunodeficiency, due to receive a stem cell transplant. The chain's CDR3 is CSACTGVALYNEQFF. DNA of the CDR3: TGCAGTGCTTGCACCGGGGTCGCTCTATACAATGAGCAGTTCTTC.